This TCR beta chain was sequenced for a study of cytomegalovirus exposure and HLA in healthy donors. The study's findings and limits: Looking again later, the authors saw that most CMV-associated TCR beta chains seemed HLA-restricted. In a later analysis, a genetic analysis reported fewer productive-TCR N-insertions in an Asian-associated ancestry cluster than the cohort average. In an earlier analysis, in several hundred donors, most V segments appeared productive either ~90% or ~30% of the time. Associated with cytomegalovirus, according to the listing, were some 180 TCR beta chains.

On this clone: Its antigen is unidentified.

Use of 60 Vbeta and 13 Jbeta primers characterized the PCR. The protocol was immunoSEQ multiplex PCR, while the TCRdb copy is restricted to in-frame clones and leaves out a portion. The table lists 210,000 or so clones, about 88% of them singletons, with roughly 0.22% in the top ten. The CDR3 runs to 16 residues. CDR1 MNHNY and CDR2 SVGAGI come from the germline V gene (reference sequence). The V gene lost 6 bases and the J gene lost 1 base, with 15 bases spanning the gap. This TCR came from a girl aged 2 to 9 in good health and CMV-seronegative. This rearrangement joins TRBV6-6 to TRBJ1-4; D gene unclear. The sequencing sample was made of PBMCs. The DNA of the CDR3 is TGTGCCAGCAGAACCCCCGGGAGTGGAACTAATGAAAAACTGTTTTTT. Its protein product is CASRTPGSGTNEKLFF.